The next 19 T cell receptor beta chains were all read from a single sample in a study of CD8+ T cells in alopecia areata. Extracted RNA was reverse transcribed, and the resulting cDNA served as sequencing template. Profiled with immunoSEQ multiplex PCR; TCRdb holds only in-frame clones, not every one. The sample carries about 150,000 clones, roughly 58% recorded once. The sample consisted of CD8+ T cells sorted from blood. These receptors were obtained from a human donor in good health.

This clone was picked up a small number of times. A read error may account for a junction end that differs from germline. The same CDR3 can be traced to other DNA sequences in this sample. The V gene is TRBV6-4, the J gene TRBJ2-1; 11 nucleotides line up with TRBD1. The CDR3 loop spans 14 amino acids. Germline CDR1 and CDR2: MRHNA and SNTAGT. CDR3 nucleotide sequence: TGCGCCAGCAGTGAGACCGGGACAGGGGGTGAGCAGTTCTTC. Translating gives CASSETGTGGEQFF.

This chain uses TRBV11-2 with TRBJ2-7, with D perhaps TRBD2 (6 bases). This CDR3 contains 13 residues. V was cut by 0 bases and J by 8 bases, with 11 bases left in between. Germline V gene data show CDR1 as SGHAT and CDR2 as FQNNGV. The CDR3 DNA follows: TGTGCCAGCAGCTTAGATCGGGCGGGGCAGCAGTACTTC. This encodes CASSLDRAGQQYF.

This clone was seen many times. The CDR3 region has the DNA TGTGCCAGCAGTCCTGCGGTGGGGGTTGAGACCCAGTACTTC. Translating gives CASSPAVGVETQYF. The V and J genes are TRBV28 and TRBJ2-5; TRBD1 or TRBD2 may be the D gene (5 bases each). Trimming cost V 5 bases and J 5 bases, with 15 bases left between them. The length of the CDR3 is 14 residues. In germline, CDR1 is MDHEN, CDR2 SYDVKM.

The gene calls are TRBV2 and TRBJ2-6, with TRBD1 matching over 9 bases. The ends lost 4 bases at V and 0 bases at J; junction bases unmatched: 10. The CDR3 spans 19 residues. CDR1 and CDR2 from the germline V gene are SNHLY and FYNNEI. Here the CDR3 reads CASSGEGDRAISGANVLTF. DNA of the CDR3: TGTGCCAGCAGTGGCGAGGGGGACAGGGCGATCTCTGGGGCCAACGTCCTGACTTTC.

The J gene is TRBJ2-4, the V gene TRBV29-1; D is unresolved. Trimming removed 7 bases at V and 4 bases at J, with 11 bases between. The CDR3 contains 12 residues. Germline V gene sequence: CDR1 SQVTM, CDR2 ANQGSEA. The CDR3 is CSASRAKNIQYF. In DNA, the CDR3 is TGCAGCGCCTCTCGGGCTAAAAACATTCAGTACTTC.

The rearrangement uses TRBV2 and TRBJ2-7; TRBD2 matches 10 bases. Germline CDR1 reads SNHLY; CDR2 reads FYNNEI. The CDR3 sequence is 13 residues long. The ends lost 6 bases at V and 2 bases at J; junction bases unmatched: 1. The CDR3 nucleotides read TGTGCCAGCAGGGGGACTAGCGCCTACGAGCAGTACTTC. It is translated as CASRGTSAYEQYF.

The chain has TRBV13 and TRBJ2-7; no reliable D call. V was shortened by 0 bases and J by 0 bases, with 12 bases between the two germline ends. The CDR3 length is 16 residues. Germline V gene data show CDR1 as PRHDT and CDR2 as FYEKMQ (reference sequence). CDR3 nucleotide sequence: TGTGCCAGCAGCTTAGGCAGACCCTTGAGCTCCTACGAGCAGTACTTC. Translating it yields CASSLGRPLSSYEQYF.

This sequence joins TRBV10-3 and TRBJ2-1, with D maybe TRBD2 (6 bases). Trimming removed 10 bases at V and 0 bases at J, with 16 bases between. Germline CDR1 ENHRY, CDR2 SYGVKD. The CDR3 runs 15 residues. DNA for the CDR3: TGTGCCACCAGGACTACCGAGAGCTCCTACAATGAGCAGTTCTTC. Its protein is CATRTTESSYNEQFF.

The chain combines TRBV11-2 with TRBJ2-7, with D possibly being TRBD1 (6 bases). This CDR3 has 13 residues. The V gene's germline CDR1 is SGHAT and CDR2 FQNNGV. V was shortened by 5 bases and J by 3 bases, with 11 bases between the two germline ends. CDR3 loop: CASSLTRGYEQYF. CDR3 sequence (DNA): TGTGCCAGCAGCCTGACCAGGGGCTACGAGCAGTACTTC.

This clone has just a few counts. The chain employs TRBV2 and TRBJ2-7, with D perhaps TRBD2 (6 bases). The CDR3 spans 14 residues. In germline, CDR1 is SNHLY, CDR2 FYNNEI. The V end lost 4 bases, the J end lost 5 bases, and 15 bases lay between the germline ends. For the CDR3, the DNA is TGTGCCAGCAGTGTGGAGGGAGAAGGGGACGAGCAGTACTTC. It yields the protein CASSVEGEGDEQYF.

The chain couples TRBV30 to TRBJ2-1; D could derive from TRBD1 or TRBD2 (5 bases each). V was cut by 4 bases and J by 8 bases, with 12 bases left in between. The CDR3 totals 12 residues. Germline assignment: CDR1 GTSNPN and CDR2 SVGIG (reference sequence). The chain's CDR3 is CAWKLRGDEQFF. DNA for the CDR3: TGTGCCTGGAAGCTCCGAGGGGATGAGCAGTTCTTC.

This clone was observed a handful of times. The rearrangement uses TRBV28 and TRBJ2-7; D is unclear. CDR3 length: 13 amino acids. Trimming removed 2 bases from V and 4 bases from J, with 9 bases in between. Germline values: CDR1 MDHEN, CDR2 SYDVKM. The CDR3 coding sequence is TGTGCCAGCAGTTTACAGAGAGATTACGAGCAGTACTTC. Protein product: CASSLQRDYEQYF.

The table lists this clone with a few counts. The genes are TRBV29-1 and TRBJ1-3; the D gene is possibly TRBD1 (6 bases). Per the germline V gene, CDR1 is SQVTM and CDR2 is ANQGSEA. The V gene lost 4 bases and the J gene lost 1 base, with 8 bases spanning the gap. The CDR3 runs to 13 residues. The chain's CDR3 is CSVGGGSGNTIYF. In nucleotides, the CDR3 is TGCAGCGTTGGAGGGGGGTCTGGAAACACCATATATTTT. Full variable domain (outside the CDR3, taken from reference TRBV29-1 and TRBJ1-3): SAVISQKPSRDICQRGTSLTIQCQVDSQVTMMFWYRQQPGQSLTLIATANQGSEATYESGFVIDKFPISRPNLTFSTLTVSNMSPEDSSIYLCSVGGGSGNTIYFGEGSWLTVV.

The V and J genes are TRBV6-5 and TRBJ2-1; the D gene is possibly TRBD1 (5 bases). CDR1 is MNHEY, CDR2 SVGAGI, per germline. The CDR3 has 12 residues. V was shortened by 5 bases and J by 6 bases, with 8 bases between the two germline ends. As DNA, the CDR3 is TGTGCCAGCAGTCATCAGGGCAATGAGCAGTTCTTC. The encoded protein is CASSHQGNEQFF.

The chain carries TRBV18 and TRBJ2-1; D is possibly TRBD2 (6 bases). The CDR3 length is 15 residues. Germline V gene sequence: CDR1 KGHSH, CDR2 LQKENI. V was clipped by 2 bases and J by 2 bases, with 10 bases between them. This chain's CDR3 is CASSPKREPYNEQFF. In DNA, the CDR3 is TGTGCCAGCTCACCAAAACGGGAGCCCTACAATGAGCAGTTCTTC.

CDR3 loop: CASSLLTSGAYEQYF. CDR3 nucleotide sequence: TGTGCCAGCAGTTTATTGACTAGCGGAGCCTACGAGCAGTACTTC. The chain combines TRBV28 with TRBJ2-7; the match to TRBD2 covers 9 bases. V lost 1 base and J lost 2; bases outside the gene matches: 3. The CDR3 extends over 15 amino acids. Germline V gene data show CDR1 as MDHEN and CDR2 as SYDVKM.

This chain joins TRBV28 and TRBJ1-5, with D possibly TRBD1 on 5 matching bases. The CDR3 is made up of 17 amino acids. Germline lookup yields CDR1 MDHEN and CDR2 SYDVKM. V was trimmed by 4 bases and J by 0 bases, leaving 16 bases between them. The CDR3 DNA follows: TGTGCCAGCAGTTCCCGAGCCGCGGGGGGTAGCAATCAGCCCCAGCATTTT. This encodes CASSSRAAGGSNQPQHF.

This chain links TRBV5-1 with TRBJ2-1; no definite D call. Trimming took off 4 bases at V and 4 bases at J, with 15 bases between the two ends. Per germline, CDR1 SGHRS and CDR2 YFSETQ. The CDR3 spans 15 residues. CDR3 region: CASSATRVIYNEQFF. Here the CDR3 DNA reads TGCGCCAGCAGCGCCACCCGGGTCATATACAATGAGCAGTTCTTC.

A word on this clone: Other DNA sequences within the sample encode an identical CDR3. V gene TRBV20-1 combines with J gene TRBJ2-7; D remains unclear. The CDR3 consists of 11 residues. V was pared by 3 bases and J by 5 bases, with 8 bases between. The germline V gene encodes CDR1 DFQATT and CDR2 SNEGSKA (reference sequence). This chain's CDR3 is CSARGLDEQYF. The CDR3 DNA reads as TGCAGTGCTAGGGGGTTAGACGAGCAGTACTTC.